Below are 12 T cell receptor beta chains sequenced from a single sample in a study of CD8 T cells in Susac syndrome. Reverse transcription of about 0.5 to 1 ug RNA used random hexamers. TCRdb used MiXCR to reprocess the immunoSEQ multiplex PCR reads, holding one entry per CDR3 protein. The repertoire holds roughly 120,000 distinct CDR3 sequences, with roughly 93% as singletons. The specimen was CD8+ T cells from PBMCs. The receptors stem from a human donor with multiple sclerosis.

The genes are TRBV4-1 and TRBJ1-1; no reliable D call. The germline V gene has CDR1 MGHRA and CDR2 YSYEKL. This CDR3 comprises 15 residues. V dropped 0 bases and J dropped 0 bases, with 8 bases sitting between them. CDR3 sequence: CASSQDEGLNTEAFF. In DNA, the CDR3 is TGCGCCAGCAGCCAAGACGAGGGCCTGAACACTGAAGCTTTCTTT.

The chain links TRBV27 to TRBJ2-7, with D hard to call. V was cut by 6 bases and J by 2 bases, with 14 bases left in between. This CDR3 region has 14 residues. Germline V gives CDR1 MNHEY, CDR2 SMNVEV (reference sequence). Here the CDR3 reads CASRANLLPYEQYV. For the CDR3, the DNA is TGTGCCAGCAGAGCGAATCTCCTACCCTACGAGCAGTACGTC.

V gene TRBV7-9 combines with J gene TRBJ2-7; 8 positions agree with TRBD1. This CDR3 has 13 amino acids. V lost 11 bases and J lost 3; bases outside the gene matches: 9. In germline, CDR1 is SEHNR, CDR2 FQNEAQ (reference sequence). The CDR3 DNA reads as TGTGCCTCGGGCCGGGACAGGAACTACGAGCAGTACTTC. This encodes CASGRDRNYEQYF.

This chain uses TRBV9 with TRBJ2-2; D might be TRBD1 (5 bases). Germline V gene data show CDR1 as SGDLS and CDR2 as YYNGEE. Trimming stripped 1 base from V and 5 bases from J, with 6 bases between. The CDR3 totals 13 residues. Here the CDR3 DNA reads TGTGCCAGCAGCGTATCAGGGACCGGGGAGCTGTTTTTT. It translates to CASSVSGTGELFF.

This chain links TRBV28 with TRBJ2-7; maybe TRBD1 (6 bases). CDR3 size: 14 residues. CDR1 MDHEN and CDR2 SYDVKM come from the germline V gene. V was clipped by 6 bases and J by 3 bases, with 15 bases between them. The CDR3 DNA sequence: TGTGCCAGCAGCCCAGGGGTTCCCCGCTACGAGCAGTACTTC. It yields the protein CASSPGVPRYEQYF.

CDR3 nucleotide sequence: TGTGCCAGCAGCGCGCTCACGGGGGGGGTGGGCCAAGAGACCCAGTACTTC. Amino acid sequence: CASSALTGGVGQETQYF. V and J are TRBV9 and TRBJ2-5; 8 nucleotides match TRBD2. The CDR3 length is 17 residues. Per the germline V gene, CDR1 is SGDLS and CDR2 is YYNGEE. V shed 3 bases, J shed 1 base, and the junction held 11 bases outside the gene matches.

This chain links TRBV9 with TRBJ2-6, with D uncertain. CDR1 is SGDLS and CDR2 is YYNGEE in the germline V gene. The germline V and J ends were trimmed by 2 bases and 3 bases, with 9 bases remaining between them. The CDR3 loop spans 15 amino acids. The CDR3 DNA reads TGTGCCAGCAGCGTCGTTCTGGATGGGGCCAACGTCCTGACTTTC. Translating it yields CASSVVLDGANVLTF.

The chain uses TRBV9 and TRBJ2-3, with 9 positions matching TRBD2. The CDR3 loop spans 14 amino acids. V dropped 1 base and J dropped 6; count of bases not matched to a gene: 3. Germline values: CDR1 SGDLS, CDR2 YYNGEE. CDR3 sequence: CASSVPLAGDTQYF. Here the CDR3 DNA reads TGTGCCAGCAGCGTACCCCTAGCGGGGGATACGCAGTATTTT.

The rearrangement links TRBV5-1 to TRBJ2-1, with TRBD2 as a possible D gene (6 bases). This CDR3 spans 14 amino acids. Germline CDR1 reads SGHRS; CDR2 reads YFSETQ. V was cut by 4 bases and J by 5 bases, with 13 bases left in between. The CDR3 DNA reads as TGCGCCAGCAGCCCGGATAGCGGAAACAATGAGCAGTTCTTC. It specifies CASSPDSGNNEQFF.

The chain combines TRBV5-4 with TRBJ2-1; D tentatively fits TRBD1 or TRBD2 (5 bases each). V lost 3 bases, J lost 7 bases, and 23 bases lay in between. CDR1 and CDR2 from the germline V gene are SGHNT and YYREEE (reference sequence). This CDR3 comprises 17 residues. CDR3 sequence (DNA): TGTGCCAGCAGCTCACAGGCGGGCCGGGGAACAGTGAATGAGCAGTTCTTC. It encodes CASSSQAGRGTVNEQFF.

This clonotype came up once. V usage is TRBV27 and J usage is TRBJ2-1; TRBD2 agrees at 10 bases. The CDR3 extends over 15 amino acids. Germline loops: CDR1 MNHEY, CDR2 SMNVEV (reference sequence). V dropped 5 bases and J dropped 4; count of bases not matched to a gene: 5. The CDR3 spells CASSPGLASYNEQFF. DNA for the CDR3: TGTGCCAGCAGTCCGGGACTAGCGAGTTACAATGAGCAGTTCTTC.

This chain connects TRBV5-1 to TRBJ2-2, with D possibly matching TRBD1 (5 bases). Per the germline V gene, CDR1 is SGHRS and CDR2 is YFSETQ. V dropped 1 base and J dropped 4 bases, with 8 bases sitting between them. The CDR3 length is 14 residues. CDR3 in DNA: TGCGCCAGCAGCTTGTCAGGGCCCACCGGGGAGCTGTTTTTT. This codes for CASSLSGPTGELFF. Together with reference TRBV5-1 and TRBJ2-2, the CDR3 gives the full variable domain: KAGVTQTPRYLIKTRGQQVTLSCSPISGHRSVSWYQQTPGQGLQFLFEYFSETQRNKGNFPGRFSGRQFSNSRSEMNVSTLELGDSALYLCASSLSGPTGELFFGEGSRLTVL.